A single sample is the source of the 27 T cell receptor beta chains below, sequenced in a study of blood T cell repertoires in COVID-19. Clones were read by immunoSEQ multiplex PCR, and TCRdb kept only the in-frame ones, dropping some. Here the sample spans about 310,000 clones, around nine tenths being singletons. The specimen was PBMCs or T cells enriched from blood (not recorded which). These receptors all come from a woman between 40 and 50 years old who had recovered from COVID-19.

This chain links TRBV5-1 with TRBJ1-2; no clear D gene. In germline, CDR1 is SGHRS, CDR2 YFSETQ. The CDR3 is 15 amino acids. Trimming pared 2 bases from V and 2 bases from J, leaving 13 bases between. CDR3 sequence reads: CASSFSSSGNYGYTF. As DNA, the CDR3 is TGCGCCAGCAGCTTTTCTTCGTCGGGGAACTATGGCTACACCTTC. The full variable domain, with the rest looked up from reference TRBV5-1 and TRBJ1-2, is KAGVTQTPRYLIKTRGQQVTLSCSPISGHRSVSWYQQTPGQGLQFLFEYFSETQRNKGNFPGRFSGRQFSNSRSEMNVSTLELGDSALYLCASSFSSSGNYGYTFGSGTRLTVV.

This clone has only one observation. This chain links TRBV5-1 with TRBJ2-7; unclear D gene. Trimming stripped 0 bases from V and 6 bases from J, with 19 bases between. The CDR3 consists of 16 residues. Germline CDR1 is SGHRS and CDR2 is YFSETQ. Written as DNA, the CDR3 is TGCGCCAGCAGCTTGGGCGTCGCTCTCCGCCCCGTCGAGCAGTACTTC. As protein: CASSLGVALRPVEQYF.

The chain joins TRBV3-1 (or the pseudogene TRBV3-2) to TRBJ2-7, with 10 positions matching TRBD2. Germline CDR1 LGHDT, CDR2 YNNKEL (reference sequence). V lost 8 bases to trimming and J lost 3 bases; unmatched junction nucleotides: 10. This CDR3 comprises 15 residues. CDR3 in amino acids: CASARAGGPGYEQYF. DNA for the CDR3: TGTGCCAGCGCCCGAGCGGGGGGGCCGGGCTACGAGCAGTACTTC.

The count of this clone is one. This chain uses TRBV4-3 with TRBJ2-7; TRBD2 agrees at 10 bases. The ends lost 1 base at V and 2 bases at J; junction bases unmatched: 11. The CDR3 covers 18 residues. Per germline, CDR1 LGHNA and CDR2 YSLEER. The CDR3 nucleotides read TGCGCCAGCAGCCAAGTGGGGGCACTAGCGGGGAAAACCTACGAGCAGTACTTC. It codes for CASSQVGALAGKTYEQYF.

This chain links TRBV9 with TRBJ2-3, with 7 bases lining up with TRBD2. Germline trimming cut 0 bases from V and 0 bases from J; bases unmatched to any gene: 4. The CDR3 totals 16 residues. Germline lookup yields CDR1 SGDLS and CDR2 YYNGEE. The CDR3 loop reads CASSVAGGSSTDTQYF. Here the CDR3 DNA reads TGTGCCAGCAGCGTAGCGGGAGGATCTAGCACAGATACGCAGTATTTT.

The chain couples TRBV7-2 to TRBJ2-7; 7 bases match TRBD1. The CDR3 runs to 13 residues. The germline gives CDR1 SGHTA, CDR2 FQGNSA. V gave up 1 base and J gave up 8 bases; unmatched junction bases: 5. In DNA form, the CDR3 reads TGTGCCAGCAGCTTAGATCCAGGGGGTAAGCAGTACTTC. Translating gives CASSLDPGGKQYF.

The CDR3: CASSPQGGLSYEQYF. CDR3 in DNA: TGTGCCAGCAGCCCACAGGGCGGCCTCTCCTACGAGCAGTACTTC. The chain combines TRBV7-2 with TRBJ2-7; the D gene is possibly TRBD1 (6 bases). The CDR3 extends over 15 amino acids. Trimming shortened V by 5 bases and J by 0 bases, and 14 bases separated the two germline ends. Germline lookup yields CDR1 SGHTA and CDR2 FQGNSA.

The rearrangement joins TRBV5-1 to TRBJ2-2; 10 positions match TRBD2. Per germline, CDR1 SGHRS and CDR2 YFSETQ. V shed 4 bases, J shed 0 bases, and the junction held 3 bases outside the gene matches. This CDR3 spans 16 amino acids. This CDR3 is CASSPGLAANTGELFF. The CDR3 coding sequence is TGCGCCAGCAGCCCTGGACTAGCGGCGAACACCGGGGAGCTGTTTTTT.

CDR3 in amino acids: CASSEWREGSSGYTF. CDR3 nucleotides: TGCGCCAGCAGTGAGTGGAGGGAGGGATCCAGCGGCTACACCTTC. The rearrangement joins TRBV10-2 to TRBJ1-2, with D unclear. The CDR3 extends over 15 amino acids. Per germline, CDR1 WSHSY and CDR2 SAAADI. Trimming removed 1 base from V and 8 bases from J, with 17 bases in between.

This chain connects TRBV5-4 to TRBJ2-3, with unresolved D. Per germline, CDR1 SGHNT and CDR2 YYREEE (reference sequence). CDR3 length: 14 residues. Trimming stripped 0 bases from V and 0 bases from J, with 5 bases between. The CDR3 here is CASSLVPSTDTQYF. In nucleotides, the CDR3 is TGTGCCAGCAGCTTGGTCCCTAGCACAGATACGCAGTATTTT.

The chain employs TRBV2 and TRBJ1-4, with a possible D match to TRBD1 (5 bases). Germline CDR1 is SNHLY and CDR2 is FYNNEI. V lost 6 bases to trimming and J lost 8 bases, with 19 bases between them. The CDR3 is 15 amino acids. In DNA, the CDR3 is TGTGCCAGCAGGGGGACTTTGGTCCAAGTCGAAAAACTGTTTTTT. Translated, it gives CASRGTLVQVEKLFF.

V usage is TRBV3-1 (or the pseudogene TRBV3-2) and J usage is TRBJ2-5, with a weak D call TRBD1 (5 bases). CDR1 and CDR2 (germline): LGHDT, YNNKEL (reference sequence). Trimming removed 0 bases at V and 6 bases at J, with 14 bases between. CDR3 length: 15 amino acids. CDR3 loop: CASSQELGAGKTQYF. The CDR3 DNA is TGTGCCAGCAGCCAAGAGCTAGGGGCCGGAAAGACCCAGTACTTC.

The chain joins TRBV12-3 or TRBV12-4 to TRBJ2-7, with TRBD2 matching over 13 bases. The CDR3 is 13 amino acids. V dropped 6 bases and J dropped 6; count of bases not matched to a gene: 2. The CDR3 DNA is TGTGCCAGCAGACTAGCGGGGGGGAGCGAGCAGTACTTC. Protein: CASRLAGGSEQYF.

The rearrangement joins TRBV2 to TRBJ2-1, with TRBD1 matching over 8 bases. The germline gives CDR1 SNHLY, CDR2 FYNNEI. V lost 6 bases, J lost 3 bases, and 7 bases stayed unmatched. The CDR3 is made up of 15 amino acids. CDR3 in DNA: TGTGCCAGCAGAGGAGGACAGGGACTCTACAATGAGCAGTTCTTC. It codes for CASRGGQGLYNEQFF.

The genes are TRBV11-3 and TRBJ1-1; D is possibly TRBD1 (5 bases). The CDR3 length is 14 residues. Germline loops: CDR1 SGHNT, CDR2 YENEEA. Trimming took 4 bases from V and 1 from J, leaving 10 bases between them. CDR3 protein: CASSSNRRNTEAFF. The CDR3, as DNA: TGTGCCAGCAGCTCCAACAGGAGGAACACTGAAGCTTTCTTT.

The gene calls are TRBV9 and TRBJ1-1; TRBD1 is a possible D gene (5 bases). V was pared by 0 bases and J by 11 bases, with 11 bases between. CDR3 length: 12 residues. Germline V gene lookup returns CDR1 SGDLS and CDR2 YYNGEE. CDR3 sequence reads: CASSVEGRAAFF. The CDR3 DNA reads TGTGCCAGCAGCGTAGAGGGCAGGGCTGCTTTCTTT.

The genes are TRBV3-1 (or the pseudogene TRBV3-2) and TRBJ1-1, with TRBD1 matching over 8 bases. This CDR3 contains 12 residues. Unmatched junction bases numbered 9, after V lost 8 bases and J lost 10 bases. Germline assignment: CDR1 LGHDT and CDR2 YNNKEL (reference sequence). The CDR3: CASGPGGGGAFF. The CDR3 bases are TGTGCCAGCGGCCCAGGGGGCGGGGGAGCTTTCTTT.

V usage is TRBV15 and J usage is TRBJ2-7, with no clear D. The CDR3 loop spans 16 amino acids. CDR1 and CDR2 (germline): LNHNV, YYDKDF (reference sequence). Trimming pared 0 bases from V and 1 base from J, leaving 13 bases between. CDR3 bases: TGTGCCACCAGCAGAGATTTATTTTCGCGTTCCTACGAGCAGTACTTC. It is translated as CATSRDLFSRSYEQYF.

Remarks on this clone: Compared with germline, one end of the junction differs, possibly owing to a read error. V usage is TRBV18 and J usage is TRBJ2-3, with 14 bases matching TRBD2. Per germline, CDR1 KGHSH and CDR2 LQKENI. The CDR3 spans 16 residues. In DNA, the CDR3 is TGTGCCAGCTCACCCGGGACTAGCGGGAGCATAGATACGCAGTATTTT. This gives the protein CASSPGTSGSIDTQYF. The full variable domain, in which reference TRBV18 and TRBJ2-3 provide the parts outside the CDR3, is NAGVMQNPRHLVRRRGQEARLRCSPMKGHSHVYWYRQLPEEGLKFMVYLQKENIIDESGMPKERFSAEFPKEGPSILRIQQVVRGDSAAYFCASSPGTSGSIDTQYFGPGTRLTVL.

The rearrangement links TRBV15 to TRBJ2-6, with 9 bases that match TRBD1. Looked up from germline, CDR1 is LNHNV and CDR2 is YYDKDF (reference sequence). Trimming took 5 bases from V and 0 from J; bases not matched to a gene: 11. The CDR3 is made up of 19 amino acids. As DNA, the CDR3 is TGTGCCACCAGCGCCCACCTCGGGACAGGGAGCTCTGGGGCCAACGTCCTGACTTTC. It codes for CATSAHLGTGSSGANVLTF.

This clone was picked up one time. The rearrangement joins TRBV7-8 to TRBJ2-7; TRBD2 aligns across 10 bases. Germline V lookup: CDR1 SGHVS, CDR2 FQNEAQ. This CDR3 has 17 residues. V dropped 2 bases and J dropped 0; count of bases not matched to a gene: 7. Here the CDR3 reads CASSLTSGGASSYEQYF. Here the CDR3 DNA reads TGTGCCAGCAGCTTAACGAGCGGGGGGGCCAGCTCCTACGAGCAGTACTTC.

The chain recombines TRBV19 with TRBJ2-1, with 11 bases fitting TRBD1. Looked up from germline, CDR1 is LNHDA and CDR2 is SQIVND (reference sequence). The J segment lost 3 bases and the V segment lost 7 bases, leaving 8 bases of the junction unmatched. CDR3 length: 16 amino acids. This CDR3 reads CASTPPGTGGYNEQFF. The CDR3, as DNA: TGTGCCAGTACCCCGCCGGGGACAGGGGGCTACAATGAGCAGTTCTTC.

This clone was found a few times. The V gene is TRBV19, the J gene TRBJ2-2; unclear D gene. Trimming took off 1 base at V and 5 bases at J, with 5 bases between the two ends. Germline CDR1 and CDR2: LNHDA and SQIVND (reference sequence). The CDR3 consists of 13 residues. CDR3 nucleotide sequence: TGTGCCAGTAGTATAGCTCTGACCGGGGAGCTGTTTTTT. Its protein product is CASSIALTGELFF.

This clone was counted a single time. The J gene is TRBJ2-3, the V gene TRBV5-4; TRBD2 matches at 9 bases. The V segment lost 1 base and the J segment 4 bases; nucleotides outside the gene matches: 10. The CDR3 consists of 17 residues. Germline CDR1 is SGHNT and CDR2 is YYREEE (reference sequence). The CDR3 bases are TGTGCCAGCAGCTTGACCCTCTGGCGGGAGGGCCCAGATACGCAGTATTTT. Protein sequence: CASSLTLWREGPDTQYF.

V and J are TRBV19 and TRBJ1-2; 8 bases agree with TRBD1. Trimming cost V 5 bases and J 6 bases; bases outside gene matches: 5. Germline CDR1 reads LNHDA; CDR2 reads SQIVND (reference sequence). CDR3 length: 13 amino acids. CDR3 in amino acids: CASSDRGGNGYTF. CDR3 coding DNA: TGTGCCAGTAGTGACAGGGGCGGGAATGGCTACACCTTC. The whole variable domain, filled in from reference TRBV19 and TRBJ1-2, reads DGGITQSPKYLFRKEGQNVTLSCEQNLNHDAMYWYRQDPGQGLRLIYYSQIVNDFQKGDIAEGYSVSREKKESFPLTVTSAQKNPTAFYLCASSDRGGNGYTFGSGTRLTVV.

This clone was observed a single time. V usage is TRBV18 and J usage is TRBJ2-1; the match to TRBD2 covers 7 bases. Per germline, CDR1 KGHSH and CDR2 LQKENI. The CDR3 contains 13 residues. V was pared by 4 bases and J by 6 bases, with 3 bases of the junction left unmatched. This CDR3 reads CASSRPGGNEQFF. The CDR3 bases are TGTGCCAGCTCACGTCCGGGGGGCAATGAGCAGTTCTTC.

The CDR3 sequence: CASSPRRADTQYF. DNA of the CDR3: TGTGCCAGCTCACCTCGGCGGGCGGATACGCAGTATTTT. This chain uses TRBV18 with TRBJ2-3; D possibly corresponds to TRBD2 (5 bases). Germline CDR1 is KGHSH and CDR2 is LQKENI. V was shortened by 3 bases and J by 6 bases, with 10 bases between the two germline ends. This CDR3 contains 13 residues.